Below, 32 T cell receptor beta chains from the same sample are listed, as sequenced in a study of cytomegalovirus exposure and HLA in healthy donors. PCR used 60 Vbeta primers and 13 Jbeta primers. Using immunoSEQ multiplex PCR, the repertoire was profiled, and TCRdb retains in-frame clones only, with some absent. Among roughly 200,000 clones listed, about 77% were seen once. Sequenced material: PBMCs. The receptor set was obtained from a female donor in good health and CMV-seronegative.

DNA for the CDR3: TGTGCCAGCAGCCCCTTAGGGGCTACTCTCCGGAATGAGCAGTTCTTC. Translation: CASSPLGATLRNEQFF. J is TRBJ2-1 and V is TRBV11-1, with a tentative D call TRBD1 (5 bases). Trimming cost V 5 bases and J 7 bases, with 21 bases left between them. The length of the CDR3 is 16 residues. Germline V CDR1 and CDR2: SGHAT, FQDESV (reference sequence).

DNA of the CDR3: TGTGCCAGCAGCTTTCAGGGTTACAATGAGCAGTTCTTC. As protein: CASSFQGYNEQFF. The gene calls are TRBV5-4 and TRBJ2-1, with D maybe TRBD1 (5 bases). The germline V and J ends were trimmed by 2 bases and 4 bases, with 7 bases remaining between them. The CDR3 runs 13 residues. Germline-derived CDR1 and CDR2 are SGHNT and YYREEE (reference sequence).

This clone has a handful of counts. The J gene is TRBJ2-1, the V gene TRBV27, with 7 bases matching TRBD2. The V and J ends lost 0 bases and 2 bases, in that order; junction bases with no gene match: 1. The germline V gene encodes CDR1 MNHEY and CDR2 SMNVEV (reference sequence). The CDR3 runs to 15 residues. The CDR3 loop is CASSLSAGAYNEQFF. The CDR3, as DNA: TGTGCCAGCAGTTTATCTGCGGGAGCCTACAATGAGCAGTTCTTC.

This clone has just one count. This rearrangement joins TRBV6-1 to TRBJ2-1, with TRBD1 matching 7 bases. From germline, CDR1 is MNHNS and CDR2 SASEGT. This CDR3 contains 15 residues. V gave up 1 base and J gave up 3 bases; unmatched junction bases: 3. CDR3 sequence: CASSEVAGGYNEQFF. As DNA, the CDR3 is TGTGCCAGCAGTGAAGTCGCAGGGGGCTACAATGAGCAGTTCTTC.

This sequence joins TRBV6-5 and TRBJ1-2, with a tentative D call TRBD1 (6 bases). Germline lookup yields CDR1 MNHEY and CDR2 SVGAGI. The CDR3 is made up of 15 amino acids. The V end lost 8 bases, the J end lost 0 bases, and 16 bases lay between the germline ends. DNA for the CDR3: TGTGCCAGCGGGGGGGGGCAACCTACTAACTATGGCTACACCTTC. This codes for CASGGGQPTNYGYTF.

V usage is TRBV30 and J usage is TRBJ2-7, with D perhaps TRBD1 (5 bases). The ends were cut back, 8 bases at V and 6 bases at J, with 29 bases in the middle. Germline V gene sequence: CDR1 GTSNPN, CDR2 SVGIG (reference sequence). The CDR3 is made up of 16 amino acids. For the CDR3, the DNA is TGTGCCGGACAAGTGGGCGGCGAACGACTTTGGGGCGAGCAGTACTTC. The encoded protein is CAGQVGGERLWGEQYF. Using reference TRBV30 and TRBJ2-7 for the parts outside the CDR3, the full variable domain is SQTIHQWPATLVQPVGSPLSLECTVEGTSNPNLYWYRQAAGRGLQLLFYSVGIGQISSEVPQNLSASRPQDRQFILSSKKLLLSDSGFYLCAGQVGGERLWGEQYFGPGTRLTVT.

The chain's CDR3 is CASSLGGTGANTIYF. CDR3 DNA sequence: TGTGCCAGCAGCTTAGGCGGTACAGGAGCCAACACCATATATTTT. The rearrangement links TRBV13 to TRBJ1-3; D is perhaps TRBD1 (5 bases). CDR3 length: 15 residues. V lost 0 bases, J lost 7 bases, and 13 bases lay in between. From germline, CDR1 is PRHDT and CDR2 FYEKMQ (reference sequence).

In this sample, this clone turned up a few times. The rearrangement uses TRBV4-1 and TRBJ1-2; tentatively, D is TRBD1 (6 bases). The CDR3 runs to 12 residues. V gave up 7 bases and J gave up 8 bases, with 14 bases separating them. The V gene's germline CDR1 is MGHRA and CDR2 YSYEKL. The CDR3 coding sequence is TGCGCCAGCATCCACCCGACAGGCGGCTACACCTTC. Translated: CASIHPTGGYTF.

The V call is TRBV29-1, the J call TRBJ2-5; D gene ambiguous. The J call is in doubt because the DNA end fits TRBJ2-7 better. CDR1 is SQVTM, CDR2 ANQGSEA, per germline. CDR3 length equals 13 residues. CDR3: CSVGGLNTYEQYF. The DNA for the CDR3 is TGCAGCGTTGGCGGTTTAAACACCTACGAGCAGTACTTC.

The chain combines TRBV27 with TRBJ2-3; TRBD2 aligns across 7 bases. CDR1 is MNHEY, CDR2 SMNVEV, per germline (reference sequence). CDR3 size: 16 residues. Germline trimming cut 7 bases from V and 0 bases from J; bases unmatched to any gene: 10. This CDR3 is CASNLLGGGSTDTQYF. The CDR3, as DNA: TGTGCCAGCAACCTACTTGGCGGGGGTAGCACAGATACGCAGTATTTT.

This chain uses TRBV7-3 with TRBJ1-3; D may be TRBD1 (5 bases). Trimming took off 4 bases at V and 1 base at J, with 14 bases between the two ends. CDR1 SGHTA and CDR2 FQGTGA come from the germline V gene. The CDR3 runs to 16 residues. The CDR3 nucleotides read TGTGCCAGCAGCTCGACGGGGACTACTTCTGGAAACACCATATATTTT. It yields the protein CASSSTGTTSGNTIYF.

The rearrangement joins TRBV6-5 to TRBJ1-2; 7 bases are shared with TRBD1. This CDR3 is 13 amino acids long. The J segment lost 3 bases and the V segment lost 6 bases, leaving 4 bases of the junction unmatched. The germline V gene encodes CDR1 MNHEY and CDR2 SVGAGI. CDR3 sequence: CASRYTGDYGYTF. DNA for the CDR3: TGTGCCAGCAGATATACAGGGGACTATGGCTACACCTTC.

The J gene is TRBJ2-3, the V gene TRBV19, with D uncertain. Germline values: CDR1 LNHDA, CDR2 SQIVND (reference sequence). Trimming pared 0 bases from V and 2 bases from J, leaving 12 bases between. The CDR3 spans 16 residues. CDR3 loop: CASSIDRAPNTDTQYF. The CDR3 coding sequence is TGTGCCAGTAGTATAGATAGAGCTCCCAACACAGATACGCAGTATTTT.

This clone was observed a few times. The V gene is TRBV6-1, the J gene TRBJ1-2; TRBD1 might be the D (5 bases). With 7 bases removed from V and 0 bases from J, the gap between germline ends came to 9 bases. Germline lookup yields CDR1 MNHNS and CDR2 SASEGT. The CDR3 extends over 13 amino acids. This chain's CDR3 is CASTPRANYGYTF. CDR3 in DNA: TGTGCCAGCACCCCCAGGGCTAACTATGGCTACACCTTC.

CDR3 DNA: TGTGCCAGCAGCCCGGGACTAGCGGGAGGACGGTACCAAGAGACCCAGTACTTC. This gives the protein CASSPGLAGGRYQETQYF. The chain uses TRBV7-9 and TRBJ2-5, with TRBD2 matching over 15 bases. Losses at the gene ends were 5 bases for V and 0 bases for J; bases not matched to a gene: 7. The CDR3 is 18 amino acids. Germline V CDR1 and CDR2: SEHNR, FQNEAQ (reference sequence).

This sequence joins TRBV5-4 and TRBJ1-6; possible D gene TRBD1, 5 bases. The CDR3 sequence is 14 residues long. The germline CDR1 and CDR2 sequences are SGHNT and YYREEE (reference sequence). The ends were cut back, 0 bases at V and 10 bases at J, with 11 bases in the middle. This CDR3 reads CASSLESQGSPLHF. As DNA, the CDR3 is TGTGCCAGCAGCTTGGAATCCCAGGGATCACCCCTCCACTTT.

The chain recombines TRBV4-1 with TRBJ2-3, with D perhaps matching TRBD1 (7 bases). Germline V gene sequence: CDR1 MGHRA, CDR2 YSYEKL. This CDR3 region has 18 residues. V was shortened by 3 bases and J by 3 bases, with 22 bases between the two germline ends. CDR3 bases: TGCGCCAGCAGCCATCCTGGAGGGGTTGGGACAGAAACAGATACGCAGTATTTT. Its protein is CASSHPGGVGTETDTQYF.

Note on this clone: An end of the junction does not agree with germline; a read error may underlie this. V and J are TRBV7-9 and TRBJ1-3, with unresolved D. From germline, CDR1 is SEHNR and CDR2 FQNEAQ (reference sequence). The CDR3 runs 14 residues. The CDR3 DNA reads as TGTTCCAGCAGCTTAGGTAGTACTGGAAACACCATATATTTT. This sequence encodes CSSSLGSTGNTIYF.

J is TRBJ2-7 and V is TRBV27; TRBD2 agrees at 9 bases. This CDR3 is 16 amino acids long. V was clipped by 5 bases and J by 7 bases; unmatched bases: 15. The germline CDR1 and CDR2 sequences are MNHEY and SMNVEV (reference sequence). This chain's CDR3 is CASSPLAGGLNREQYF. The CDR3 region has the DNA TGTGCCAGCAGTCCCCTCGCGGGAGGGCTGAATAGGGAGCAGTACTTC.

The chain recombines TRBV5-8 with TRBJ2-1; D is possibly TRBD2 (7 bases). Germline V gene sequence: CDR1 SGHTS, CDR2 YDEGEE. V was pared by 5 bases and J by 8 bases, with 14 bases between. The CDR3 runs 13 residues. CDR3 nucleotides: TGTGCCAGCAGAGGAGGAGGGGGGGATGAGCAGTTCTTC. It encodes CASRGGGGDEQFF.

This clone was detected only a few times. CDR3 in DNA: TGCGCCAGCAGCTTGTTTCCTAGCGGGGCCTACGAGCAGTACTTC. This encodes CASSLFPSGAYEQYF. The chain couples TRBV5-1 to TRBJ2-7; 9 bases match TRBD2. Germline CDR1 is SGHRS and CDR2 is YFSETQ. V was pared by 1 base and J by 2 bases, with 4 bases of the junction left unmatched. The CDR3 is 15 residues long.

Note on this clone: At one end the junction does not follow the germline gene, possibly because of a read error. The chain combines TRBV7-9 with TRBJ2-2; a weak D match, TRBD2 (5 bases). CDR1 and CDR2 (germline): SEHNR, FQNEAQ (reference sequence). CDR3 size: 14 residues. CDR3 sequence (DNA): TGTTCCAGCAGCTTAGCGCACGGGACCGGGGAGCTGTTTTTT. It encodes CSSSLAHGTGELFF.

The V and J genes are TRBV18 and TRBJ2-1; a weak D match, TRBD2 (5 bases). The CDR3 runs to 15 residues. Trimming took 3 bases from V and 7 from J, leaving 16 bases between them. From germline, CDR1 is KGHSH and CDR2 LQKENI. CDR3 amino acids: CASSPTGGSSNEQFF. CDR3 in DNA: TGTGCCAGCTCACCTACGGGTGGGAGTTCGAATGAGCAGTTCTTC. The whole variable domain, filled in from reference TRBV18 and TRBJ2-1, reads NAGVMQNPRHLVRRRGQEARLRCSPMKGHSHVYWYRQLPEEGLKFMVYLQKENIIDESGMPKERFSAEFPKEGPSILRIQQVVRGDSAAYFCASSPTGGSSNEQFFGPGTRLTVL.

CDR3 amino acids: CASSSGTGGTEAFF. CDR3 DNA: TGCGCCAGCAGCTCCGGGACAGGGGGCACTGAAGCTTTCTTT. The rearrangement uses TRBV5-1 and TRBJ1-1; 11 nucleotides line up with TRBD1. V gave up 3 bases and J gave up 4 bases; unmatched junction bases: 2. This CDR3 comprises 14 residues. CDR1 is SGHRS and CDR2 is YFSETQ in the germline V gene.

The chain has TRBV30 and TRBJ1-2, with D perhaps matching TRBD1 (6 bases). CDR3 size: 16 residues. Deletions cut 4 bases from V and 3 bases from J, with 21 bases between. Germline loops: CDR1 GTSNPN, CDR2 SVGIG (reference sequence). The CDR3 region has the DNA TGTGCCTGGAAACGCCGGGACATACCCCCACACTATGGCTACACCTTC. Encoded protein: CAWKRRDIPPHYGYTF.

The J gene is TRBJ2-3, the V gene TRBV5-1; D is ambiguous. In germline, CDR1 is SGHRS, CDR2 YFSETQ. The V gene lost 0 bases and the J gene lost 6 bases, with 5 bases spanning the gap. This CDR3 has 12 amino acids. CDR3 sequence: CASSLAQDTQYF. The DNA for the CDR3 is TGCGCCAGCAGCTTGGCCCAGGATACGCAGTATTTT.

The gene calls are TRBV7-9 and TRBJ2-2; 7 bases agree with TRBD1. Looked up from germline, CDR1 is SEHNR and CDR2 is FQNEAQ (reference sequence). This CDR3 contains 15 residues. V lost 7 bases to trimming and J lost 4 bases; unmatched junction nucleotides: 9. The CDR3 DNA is TGTGCCAGCATCGGGACAGCAAGGGCCACCGGGGAGCTGTTTTTT. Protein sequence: CASIGTARATGELFF.

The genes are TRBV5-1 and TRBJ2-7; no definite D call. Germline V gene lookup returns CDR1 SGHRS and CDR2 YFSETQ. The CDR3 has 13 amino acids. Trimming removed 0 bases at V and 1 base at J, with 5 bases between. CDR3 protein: CASSLAPSYEQYF. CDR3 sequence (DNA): TGCGCCAGCAGCTTGGCCCCTTCCTACGAGCAGTACTTC. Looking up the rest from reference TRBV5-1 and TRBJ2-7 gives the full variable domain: KAGVTQTPRYLIKTRGQQVTLSCSPISGHRSVSWYQQTPGQGLQFLFEYFSETQRNKGNFPGRFSGRQFSNSRSEMNVSTLELGDSALYLCASSLAPSYEQYFGPGTRLTVT.

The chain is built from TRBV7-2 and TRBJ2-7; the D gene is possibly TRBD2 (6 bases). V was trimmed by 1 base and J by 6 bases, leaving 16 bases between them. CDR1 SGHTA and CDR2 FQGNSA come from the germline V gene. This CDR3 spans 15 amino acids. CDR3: CASSLGFRLEGEQYF. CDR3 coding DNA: TGTGCCAGCAGCTTAGGTTTTCGATTGGAGGGCGAGCAGTACTTC.

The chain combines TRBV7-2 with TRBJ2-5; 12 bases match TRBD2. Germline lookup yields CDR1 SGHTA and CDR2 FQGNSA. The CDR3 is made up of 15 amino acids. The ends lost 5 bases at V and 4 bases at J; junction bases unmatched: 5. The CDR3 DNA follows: TGTGCCAGCAGCCGTCAACTAGCGGGGGGAGAGACCCAGTACTTC. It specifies CASSRQLAGGETQYF.

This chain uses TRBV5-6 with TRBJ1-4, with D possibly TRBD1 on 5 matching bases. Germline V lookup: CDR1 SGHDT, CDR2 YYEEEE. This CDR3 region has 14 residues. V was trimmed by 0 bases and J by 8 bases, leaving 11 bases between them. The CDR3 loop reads CASSLVGAREKLFF. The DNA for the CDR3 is TGTGCCAGCAGCTTGGTTGGGGCTAGGGAAAAACTGTTTTTT. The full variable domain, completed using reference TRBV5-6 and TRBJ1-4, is DAGVTQSPTHLIKTRGQQVTLRCSPKSGHDTVSWYQQALGQGPQFIFQYYEEEERQRGNFPDRFSGHQFPNYSSELNVNALLLGDSALYLCASSLVGAREKLFFGSGTQLSVL.

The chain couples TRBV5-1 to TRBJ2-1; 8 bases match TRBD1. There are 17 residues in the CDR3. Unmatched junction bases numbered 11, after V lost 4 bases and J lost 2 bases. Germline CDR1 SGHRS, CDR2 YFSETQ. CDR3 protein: CASSLTPGQDPYNEQFF. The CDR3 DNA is TGCGCCAGCAGCCTAACCCCGGGACAGGACCCCTACAATGAGCAGTTCTTC.